These T cell receptor beta chains were read from a single sample in a study of CD8+ T cells in alopecia areata. Libraries were prepared by immunoSEQ multiplex PCR; TCRdb keeps only in-frame clonotypes and omits some of them. This sample has more than 200,000 clones; 40% to 55% occur once, and the top ten carry about 2.6%. The specimen was CD4+ T cells sorted from blood, collected around week 37, from a patient treated with tofacitinib. Receptors were obtained from a human donor with alopecia areata. The CDR3 runs from the conserved cysteine through the conserved F or W. Fields, in order: D gene, clone size, CDR3 length, V gene, J gene, CDR3 protein, CDR3 DNA. A D gene is named only where the DNA matches it firmly. Clone sizes are given selectively: once, few, many, or a class where the clone is expanded.

TRBD1,NA,14,TRBV6-1,TRBJ2-7,CASSGDRGTYEQYF,TGTGCCAGCAGTGGGGACAGGGGAACCTACGAGCAGTACTTC
TRBD2,few,15,TRBV29-1,TRBJ2-1,CSVELAGSSYNEQFF,TGCAGCGTTGAGTTAGCGGGAAGCTCCTACAATGAGCAGTTCTTC
NA,NA,16,TRBV7-2,TRBJ2-5,CASSPHGLADQETQYF,TGTGCCAGCAGCCCCCATGGTTTAGCGGACCAAGAGACCCAGTACTTC
NA,few,14,TRBV29-1,TRBJ1-1,CSVRVSVMNTEAFF,TGCAGCGTTAGGGTGTCGGTGATGAACACTGAAGCTTTCTTT
TRBD2,few,16,TRBV12-5,TRBJ2-2,CASGLFSGRNTGELFF,TGTGCTAGTGGTTTGTTTAGCGGGAGAAACACCGGGGAGCTGTTTTTT
TRBD1,NA,15,TRBV5-4,TRBJ2-5,CASTSGTGGAETQYF,TGTGCCAGCACCTCAGGGACAGGGGGGGCAGAGACCCAGTACTTC
NA,few,15,TRBV6-5,TRBJ2-1,CASSSLLSGSGEQFF,TGTGCCAGCAGCTCCCTCTTGTCGGGCAGCGGTGAGCAGTTCTTC
TRBD2,once,14,TRBV5-4,TRBJ2-5,CASSMAGVEETQYF,TGTGCCAGCAGCATGGCGGGAGTTGAAGAGACCCAGTACTTC
NA,NA,16,TRBV30,TRBJ1-2,CAWSRRWGATSYGYTF,TGTGCCTGGAGCCGCCGTTGGGGGGCTACCTCCTATGGCTACACCTTC
NA,NA,12,TRBV30,TRBJ1-1,CAWKQGPTEAFF,TGTGCCTGGAAACAGGGACCCACTGAAGCTTTCTTT
TRBD1,few,14,TRBV5-1,TRBJ2-3,CASSWDRGGDTQYF,TGCGCCAGCAGCTGGGACAGGGGAGGCGATACGCAGTATTTT
TRBD2,NA,18,TRBV19,TRBJ2-3,CASSMYVLLAGTTDTQYF,TGTGCCAGTAGTATGTACGTTTTACTAGCGGGAACCACAGATACGCAGTATTTT
TRBD1,NA,13,TRBV14,TRBJ2-7,CASRGQGAGEQYF,TGTGCCAGCAGGGGACAGGGGGCAGGCGAGCAGTACTTC
TRBD1,few,15,TRBV5-4,TRBJ1-2,CASSLDRGMEGGYTF,TGTGCCAGCAGCTTGGACAGGGGGATGGAGGGTGGCTACACCTTC
TRBD1,NA,13,TRBV7-8,TRBJ1-5,CASSTDRAQPQHF,TGTGCCAGCAGCACCGACAGGGCTCAGCCCCAGCATTTT
NA,few,13,TRBV7-3,TRBJ2-3,CASSRDPTDTQYF,TGTGCCAGCAGCCGAGACCCCACAGATACGCAGTATTTT
TRBD1,NA,12,TRBV11-2,TRBJ1-2,CATRDREKIYTF,TGTGCCACCCGGGACAGGGAAAAAATCTACACCTTC
NA,NA,15,TRBV5-1,TRBJ2-1,CASSLETLGYNEQFF,TGCGCCAGCAGCTTGGAAACCCTAGGCTACAATGAGCAGTTCTTC
TRBD2,NA,14,TRBV7-8,TRBJ2-5,CASTQGEGYETQYF,TGTGCCAGCACCCAAGGGGAGGGCTATGAGACCCAGTACTTC
NA,NA,12,TRBV25-1,TRBJ2-7,CASSENSVAQYF,TGTGCCAGCAGTGAGAACAGTGTGGCGCAGTACTTC
TRBD2,once,18,TRBV27,TRBJ2-7,CASSLLPGLAGATGEQYF,TGTGCCAGCAGTCTCTTACCGGGACTAGCGGGAGCGACAGGGGAGCAGTACTTC
NA,few,14,TRBV7-9,TRBJ1-2,CASGGGVANYGYTF,TGTGCCAGCGGTGGGGGAGTCGCTAACTATGGCTACACCTTC
NA,NA,13,TRBV7-9,TRBJ1-2,CASSLDIAYGYTF,TGTGCCAGCAGCCTTGACATTGCCTATGGCTACACCTTC
NA,NA,13,TRBV7-2,TRBJ1-1,CASSLAQSTEAFF,TGTGCCAGCAGCTTAGCGCAAAGCACTGAAGCTTTCTTT
TRBD1,NA,17,TRBV5-1,TRBJ2-5,CASSRLQGQIDQETQYF,TGCGCCAGCAGCCGCCTGCAGGGACAGATAGATCAAGAGACCCAGTACTTC
NA,NA,16,TRBV5-1,TRBJ1-1,CASSSAGHDGNTEAFF,TGCGCCAGCAGCTCAGCTGGCCATGACGGGAACACTGAAGCTTTCTTT
TRBD1,few,14,TRBV29-1,TRBJ2-4,CSVPGQGAKNIQYF,TGCAGCGTTCCAGGACAGGGGGCCAAAAACATTCAGTACTTC
NA,NA,13,TRBV10-3,TRBJ2-7,CAIGLGGTYEQYF,TGTGCCATCGGTCTAGGGGGTACCTACGAGCAGTACTTC
NA,NA,14,TRBV7-8,TRBJ2-5,CASSLLRGEETQYF,TGTGCCAGCAGCTTGCTCAGGGGGGAAGAGACCCAGTACTTC
NA,NA,12,TRBV30,TRBJ2-7,CAWSLQGGSKYF,TGTGCCTGGAGTCTGCAGGGGGGCAGTAAGTACTTC
TRBD2,NA,14,TRBV29-1,TRBJ2-3,CSVSLAGGTDTQYF,TGCAGCGTTTCCCTCGCGGGAGGCACAGATACGCAGTATTTT
TRBD2,once,16,TRBV11-1,TRBJ2-3,CASSSQLAGAGSTQYF,TGTGCCAGCAGCTCCCAACTAGCGGGAGCCGGGAGTACGCAGTATTTT
TRBD1,few,15,TRBV7-8,TRBJ2-2,CASSLGTGNTGELFF,TGTGCCAGCAGCCTGGGGACAGGAAACACCGGGGAGCTGTTTTTT
NA,few,16,TRBV29-1,TRBJ2-3,CSPGQTIASAPDTQYF,TGCAGCCCCGGGCAGACTATAGCTTCAGCACCAGATACGCAGTATTTT
NA,once,13,TRBV18,TRBJ1-1,CASSFNHDTEAFF,TGTGCCAGCTCGTTCAATCACGACACTGAAGCTTTCTTT
NA,NA,13,TRBV29-1,TRBJ1-5,CSVADSSNQPQHF,TGCAGCGTTGCCGACAGTAGCAATCAGCCCCAGCATTTT
NA,NA,12,TRBV25-1,TRBJ1-5,CASNEGQQPQHF,TGTGCCAGCAATGAAGGGCAACAGCCCCAGCATTTT
NA,few,14,TRBV7-2,TRBJ1-1,CASARRSGDTEAFF,TGTGCCAGCGCTCGACGGAGCGGGGACACTGAAGCTTTCTTT
NA,NA,13,TRBV30,TRBJ1-2,CAWSVGQHYGYTF,TGTGCCTGGAGTGTGGGCCAGCACTATGGCTACACCTTC
TRBD1,NA,14,TRBV10-2,TRBJ1-2,CASSGTGKLYGYTF,TGCGCCAGCTCCGGGACAGGGAAACTCTATGGCTACACCTTC
TRBD2,NA,18,TRBV4-1,TRBJ2-2,CASSPRIAGGLNTGELFF,TGCGCCAGCAGCCCTCGGATAGCGGGAGGCCTGAACACCGGGGAGCTGTTTTTT
TRBD1,NA,15,TRBV7-2,TRBJ2-1,CASRRPGTEYNEQFF,TGTGCCAGCAGACGACCCGGGACAGAGTACAATGAGCAGTTCTTC
TRBD2,few,14,TRBV6-6,TRBJ2-5,CASSSRGDQETQYF,TGTGCCAGCAGTTCGCGGGGGGATCAAGAGACCCAGTACTTC
NA,NA,15,TRBV9,TRBJ2-5,CASSTDPYSKETQYF,TGTGCCAGCAGCACGGACCCTTACAGTAAAGAGACCCAGTACTTC
NA,NA,17,TRBV4-3,TRBJ2-3,CASSQGLRGSSTDTQYF,TGCGCCAGCAGCCAAGGCTTGAGGGGGTCTAGCACAGATACGCAGTATTTT